What follows are 10 T cell receptor beta chains derived from one specimen sequenced in a study of T cell changes during pregnancy in multiple sclerosis. Using immunoSEQ multiplex PCR, the repertoire was profiled, and TCRdb retains in-frame clones only, with some absent. The sample lists under 70,000 clones; 91% were seen once. The material was peripheral blood, obtained in the third trimester of pregnancy. These receptors were obtained from a female donor in good health, enrolled as a control in a pregnancy study.

The chain employs TRBV2 and TRBJ1-4; D possibly corresponds to TRBD1 (6 bases). CDR1 is SNHLY and CDR2 is FYNNEI in the germline V gene. This CDR3 region has 13 residues. Trimming cost V 1 base and J 10 bases, with 10 bases left between them. The CDR3: CASSEEQGGKLFF. CDR3 bases: TGTGCCAGCAGTGAAGAACAGGGTGGAAAACTGTTTTTT. The whole variable domain, filled in from reference TRBV2 and TRBJ1-4, reads EPEVTQTPSHQVTQMGQEVILRCVPISNHLYFYWYRQILGQKVEFLVSFYNNEISEKSEIFDDQFSVERPDGSNFTLKIRSTKLEDSAMYFCASSEEQGGKLFFGSGTQLSVL.

This clone was seen once. The chain combines TRBV19 with TRBJ1-5, with 7 bases that match TRBD1. Germline V gene lookup returns CDR1 LNHDA and CDR2 SQIVND (reference sequence). V gave up 8 bases and J gave up 9 bases; unmatched junction bases: 19. The CDR3 runs to 16 residues. The CDR3 reads CASSLTGFTLYLPQHF. CDR3 nucleotides: TGTGCCAGTTCTTTGACAGGGTTTACCCTGTATTTGCCCCAGCATTTT.

The chain is built from TRBV6-5 and TRBJ1-5; a possible D gene is TRBD1 (6 bases). CDR3 size: 12 residues. CDR1 and CDR2 from the germline V gene are MNHEY and SVGAGI. CDR3 protein: CADITGNQPQHF. The CDR3 coding sequence is TGTGCGGACATAACAGGGAATCAGCCCCAGCATTTT.

The J gene is TRBJ1-1, the V gene TRBV28; a weak D match, TRBD1 (6 bases). The V end lost 3 bases, the J end lost 5 bases, and 16 bases lay between the germline ends. The CDR3 is made up of 15 amino acids. The germline V gene encodes CDR1 MDHEN and CDR2 SYDVKM. CDR3 sequence (DNA): TGTGCCAGCAGTTTTGGTCAAGGGGGTGGGACTGAAGCTTTCTTT. This sequence encodes CASSFGQGGGTEAFF.

This clone was seen a few times. V usage is TRBV14 and J usage is TRBJ1-1, with 7 bases lining up with TRBD1. V shed 4 bases and J 5 bases; nucleotides not matched to a gene: 4. Germline V gene sequence: CDR1 SGHDN, CDR2 FVKESK. CDR3 length equals 13 residues. The chain's CDR3 is CASSRQGWTEAFF. CDR3 sequence (DNA): TGTGCCAGCAGCCGACAGGGTTGGACTGAAGCTTTCTTT.

V and J are TRBV5-8 and TRBJ2-5, with a possible D match to TRBD2 (5 bases). This CDR3 spans 13 amino acids. CDR1 and CDR2 (germline): SGHTS, YDEGEE. V lost 3 bases to trimming and J lost 5 bases, with 11 bases between them. CDR3 in amino acids: CASSSEPGETQYF. CDR3 in DNA: TGTGCCAGCAGCTCAGAGCCGGGGGAGACCCAGTACTTC.

The chain has TRBV15 and TRBJ2-1, with 8 bases identical to TRBD2. The trim removed 5 bases at V and 7 bases at J, leaving 7 bases unmatched. Germline V gene sequence: CDR1 LNHNV, CDR2 YYDKDF (reference sequence). This CDR3 has 14 amino acids. In nucleotides, the CDR3 is TGTGCCACCAGCGGCGGGGGGATTAGAAATGAGCAGTTCTTC. Its translation: CATSGGGIRNEQFF.

The genes are TRBV7-8 and TRBJ2-5; D possibly corresponds to TRBD2 (5 bases). With 2 bases removed from V and 2 bases from J, the gap between germline ends came to 12 bases. Germline lookup yields CDR1 SGHVS and CDR2 FQNEAQ. The CDR3 length is 15 residues. CDR3 loop: CASSLLGAVQETQYF. As DNA, the CDR3 is TGTGCCAGCAGCTTACTCGGAGCGGTTCAAGAGACCCAGTACTTC. The full variable domain, its missing parts supplied by reference TRBV7-8 and TRBJ2-5, is GAGVSQSPRYKVAKRGQDVALRCDPISGHVSLFWYQQALGQGPEFLTYFQNEAQLDKSGLPSDRFFAERPEGSVSTLKIQRTQQEDSAVYLCASSLLGAVQETQYFGPGTRLLVL.

The genes are TRBV4-2 and TRBJ1-1, with 10 bases that match TRBD1. Germline CDR1 and CDR2: LGHNA and YNFKEQ. CDR3 length: 16 amino acids. Trimming at V came to 5 bases and at J to 7 bases, leaving 13 bases not matched to a gene. CDR3 protein: CASSDPGTGDENEAFF. As DNA, the CDR3 is TGTGCCAGCAGCGATCCCGGGACAGGGGACGAGAATGAAGCTTTCTTT.

The chain recombines TRBV6-1 with TRBJ2-7; possible D gene TRBD1, 5 bases. The CDR3 runs to 16 residues. In germline, CDR1 is MNHNS, CDR2 SASEGT. V was cut by 2 bases and J by 3 bases, with 17 bases left in between. The CDR3 reads CASSERAGSWGYEQYF. As DNA, the CDR3 is TGTGCCAGCAGTGAAAGGGCAGGGTCGTGGGGCTACGAGCAGTACTTC.